What follows is one TCR beta chain and its context. Only in-frame clones appear in the TCRdb table, and some are missing; sequencing was by immunoSEQ multiplex PCR. The sample has about 730,000 clones, 80% to 90% seen once. This entry is derived from a study of shared T cell receptors in the human thymus. The sample was also reused in another study, on human thymus T cells. From that paper: Corrective cardiac operations yielded the resected thymus tissue. Overlap was high between thymic repertoires from unrelated individuals, as reported in related research.

The specimen sequenced was thymocytes. The sequence was obtained from a girl under three years old with a congenital heart defect.

The DNA of the CDR3 is TGTGCCAGCAATGGGGGAAACAGGAGGGATCAGCCCCAGCATTTT. Encoded protein: CASNGGNRRDQPQHF. The gene calls are TRBV2 and TRBJ1-5, with a weak D call TRBD1 (5 bases). V dropped 7 bases and J dropped 5 bases, with 18 bases sitting between them. CDR1 is SNHLY and CDR2 is FYNNEI in the germline V gene. CDR3 length equals 15 residues. Drawing the rest from reference TRBV2 and TRBJ1-5, the complete variable domain is EPEVTQTPSHQVTQMGQEVILRCVPISNHLYFYWYRQILGQKVEFLVSFYNNEISEKSEIFDDQFSVERPDGSNFTLKIRSTKLEDSAMYFCASNGGNRRDQPQHFGDGTRLSIL.